Shown below are 18 T cell receptor beta chains from a single sample sequenced in a study of breast tumors, draining lymph nodes, adjacent tissues. TCRdb passed the multiplex PCR reads through MiXCR, listing each CDR3 protein once. In the table there are more than 9,500 distinct CDR3 sequences, roughly 53% of which are singletons. Sequencing used breast tumor tissue. These receptors all come from a female donor with breast cancer. Some clones in this sample may be carry-over from other donors' samples.

To note about this clonotype: This clone may be a read error of a much larger clone one base away. The V gene is TRBV13, the J gene TRBJ2-3; D is unresolved. Germline-derived CDR1 and CDR2 are PRHDT and FYEKMQ (reference sequence). The CDR3 consists of 13 residues. The CDR3 protein is CASSTRRTDMQYF. For the CDR3, the DNA is TGTGCCAGCAGCACGAGACGCACAGATATGCAGTATTTT.

The chain employs TRBV2 and TRBJ2-3; no clear D. With 7 bases removed from V and 2 bases from J, the gap between germline ends came to 13 bases. Germline CDR1 reads SNHLY; CDR2 reads FYNNEI. CDR3 length equals 14 residues. The CDR3 nucleotides read TGTGCCAGCACCTTGCTTGGCTTCACAGATACGCAGTATTTT. Translation: CASTLLGFTDTQYF. Drawing the rest from reference TRBV2 and TRBJ2-3, the complete variable domain is EPEVTQTPSHQVTQMGQEVILRCVPISNHLYFYWYRQILGQKVEFLVSFYNNEISEKSEIFDDQFSVERPDGSNFTLKIRSTKLEDSAMYFCASTLLGFTDTQYFGPGTRLTVL.

CDR3 sequence reads: CASRSGQAANQPQHF. The DNA of the CDR3 is TGTGCCAGCAGATCGGGACAGGCAGCGAATCAGCCCCAGCATTTT. This chain joins TRBV2 and TRBJ1-5; the match to TRBD1 covers 8 bases. The CDR3 consists of 15 residues. From germline, CDR1 is SNHLY and CDR2 FYNNEI. Trimming at V came to 6 bases and at J to 4 bases, leaving 8 bases not matched to a gene.

This chain uses TRBV7-9 with TRBJ2-7; D is possibly TRBD1 (5 bases). Germline V gene sequence: CDR1 SEHNR, CDR2 FQNEAQ (reference sequence). Trimming pared 0 bases from V and 5 bases from J, leaving 8 bases between. CDR3 size: 13 residues. The chain's CDR3 is CASSLAGADEQYF. DNA for the CDR3: TGTGCCAGCAGCTTAGCAGGGGCCGACGAGCAGTACTTC.

This chain links TRBV18 with TRBJ2-7; 10 bases line up with TRBD1. Trimming removed 6 bases from V and 5 bases from J; junction bases left unmatched: 4. The CDR3 totals 13 residues. CDR1 and CDR2 (germline): KGHSH, LQKENI. The CDR3 nucleotides read TGTGCCAGCTCGGCCGGGACAGGGGACGAGCAGTACTTC. Its protein product is CASSAGTGDEQYF. The complete variable domain, with remaining parts taken from reference TRBV18 and TRBJ2-7, reads NAGVMQNPRHLVRRRGQEARLRCSPMKGHSHVYWYRQLPEEGLKFMVYLQKENIIDESGMPKERFSAEFPKEGPSILRIQQVVRGDSAAYFCASSAGTGDEQYFGPGTRLTVT.

This rearrangement joins TRBV6-1 to TRBJ2-5, with D unresolved. CDR1 MNHNS and CDR2 SASEGT come from the germline V gene. There are 12 residues in the CDR3. Deletions cut 3 bases from V and 8 bases from J, with 10 bases between. The CDR3, as DNA: TGTGCCAGCAGTGAGGGTTGGGTAACCCAGTACTTC. Protein sequence: CASSEGWVTQYF.

The chain combines TRBV4-2 with TRBJ1-3, with D uncertain. Germline V gene data show CDR1 as LGHNA and CDR2 as YNFKEQ. V was pared by 0 bases and J by 0 bases, with 24 bases between. The CDR3 is 21 amino acids. The CDR3, as DNA: TGTGCCAGCAGCCAAGAGGGAAACACAAAGGGTCGCCTTAGCTCTGGAAACACCATATATTTT. Translating gives CASSQEGNTKGRLSSGNTIYF.

This clonotype is termed medium-sized (0.01 to 0.1%). V is TRBV28 and J is TRBJ2-5, with 9 bases identical to TRBD1. This CDR3 is 14 amino acids long. Germline V gene lookup returns CDR1 MDHEN and CDR2 SYDVKM. V was clipped by 7 bases and J by 4 bases; unmatched bases: 7. The CDR3 nucleotides read TGTGCCAGCAATGTACAGGGGGCACGAGAGACCCAGTACTTC. It is translated as CASNVQGARETQYF.

The chain uses TRBV24-1 and TRBJ2-1; 10 bases are a match to TRBD2. After removal of 1 base from V and 3 bases from J, the junction contained 2 bases not matched to a gene. CDR1 is KGHDR and CDR2 is SFDVKD in the germline V gene. This CDR3 is built from 16 residues. The CDR3 bases are TGTGCCACCAGTGATTTTGTAGCGGGAGGCTACAATGAGCAGTTCTTC. It is translated as CATSDFVAGGYNEQFF.

DNA of the CDR3: TGTGCCAGCAGCTGGGACAGGGGTTCCTACAATGAGCAGTTCTTC. Protein product: CASSWDRGSYNEQFF. V and J are TRBV5-4 and TRBJ2-1, with 10 bases lining up with TRBD1. V gave up 3 bases and J gave up 1 base; unmatched junction bases: 1. Germline V gene lookup returns CDR1 SGHNT and CDR2 YYREEE (reference sequence). There are 15 residues in the CDR3.

This clonotype was observed at least ten times. J is TRBJ1-2 and V is TRBV19; D uncertain. The CDR3 spans 12 residues. Trimming took 4 bases from V and 8 from J, leaving 11 bases between them. Germline CDR1 and CDR2: LNHDA and SQIVND (reference sequence). The CDR3 sequence is CASSRPSRGYTF. In nucleotides, the CDR3 is TGTGCCAGTAGTAGGCCGTCCCGAGGCTACACCTTC.

The V gene is TRBV29-1, the J gene TRBJ2-7; 7 nucleotides agree with TRBD1. V dropped 4 bases and J dropped 6; count of bases not matched to a gene: 6. The germline V gene has CDR1 SQVTM and CDR2 ANQGSEA. The CDR3 runs to 12 residues. The CDR3 nucleotides read TGCAGCGTTGCGACAGGGTACAGCGAGCAGTACTTC. It codes for CSVATGYSEQYF.

This clonotype was picked up a small number of times. This chain connects TRBV7-9 to TRBJ2-1; TRBD2 matches 9 bases. J lost 8 bases, V lost 1 base, and 9 bases had no gene match. Looked up from germline, CDR1 is SEHNR and CDR2 is FQNEAQ (reference sequence). The CDR3 extends over 16 amino acids. The CDR3 here is CASSLGAGGFRDEQFF. The CDR3 DNA reads as TGTGCCAGCAGCTTAGGGGCGGGAGGGTTTCGGGATGAGCAGTTCTTC.

This clonotype was detected many times. It may be a read error: a sequence one base away is much more abundant. The chain couples TRBV6-2 or TRBV6-3 to TRBJ1-5; D is undetermined. The germline gives CDR1 MNHEY, CDR2 SVGEGT. V was trimmed by 5 bases and J by 12 bases, leaving 17 bases between them. The CDR3 runs to 13 residues. This chain's CDR3 is CASSPSPSSLQHF. CDR3 nucleotides: TGTGCCAGCAGTCCGAGCCCCTCCTCACTCCAGCATTTT.

This clonotype was seen a few times. The V gene is TRBV6-1, the J gene TRBJ2-1; 8 bases are a match to TRBD2. Germline CDR1 reads MNHNS; CDR2 reads SASEGT. The V segment lost 5 bases and the J segment 7 bases; nucleotides outside the gene matches: 13. The CDR3 runs 16 residues. The CDR3 reads CASSPTGTSMQNEQFF. CDR3 sequence (DNA): TGTGCCAGCAGTCCAACCGGGACTAGTATGCAAAATGAGCAGTTCTTC.

By sample share, this clonotype is medium-sized (0.01 to 0.1%). This rearrangement joins TRBV6-5 to TRBJ2-7; D gene unclear. The CDR3 covers 15 residues. V lost 0 bases to trimming and J lost 3 bases, with 12 bases between them. Per the germline V gene, CDR1 is MNHEY and CDR2 is SVGAGI. The DNA for the CDR3 is TGTGCCAGCAGTTACTCGCTAGGGTTAGTCTACGAGCAGTACTTC. Translating gives CASSYSLGLVYEQYF.

DNA of the CDR3: TGCAGCGTTGATGCGGGATCGGTCACAGATACGCAGTATTTT. Protein product: CSVDAGSVTDTQYF. This chain uses TRBV29-1 with TRBJ2-3; the D gene is possibly TRBD2 (6 bases). This CDR3 contains 14 residues. V was cut by 3 bases and J by 2 bases, with 12 bases left in between. Germline assignment: CDR1 SQVTM and CDR2 ANQGSEA.

By sample fraction, this clonotype is large (0.1 to 1%). The rearrangement links TRBV6-6 to TRBJ1-5; D gene ambiguous. The CDR3 sequence is 13 residues long. Deletions cut 6 bases from V and 5 bases from J, with 11 bases between. Looked up from germline, CDR1 is MNHNY and CDR2 is SVGAGI (reference sequence). The CDR3 bases are TGTGCCAGCAGAAAAGAGGGTTATCAGCCCCAGCATTTT. It codes for CASRKEGYQPQHF.